The rows below give T cell receptor beta chains drawn from one sample of a study of T cell responses to AZD1222 COVID-19 vaccine. Profiled with immunoSEQ multiplex PCR; TCRdb holds only in-frame clones, not every one. The sample has around 96,000 clones, around nine tenths seen once; the top ten hold around a tenth. Sequencing was performed on peripheral blood, taken 28 days after the second AZD1222 dose. The receptors originated from an adult who received the AZD1222 COVID-19 vaccine. The conserved cysteine and the conserved F or W are not part of the CDR3 here. Fields, in order: J gene, V gene, CDR3 protein.

>TRBJ1-5|TRBV10-2
ASRGILEGNQPQH
>TRBJ1-1|TRBV14
ASSRRDGSHNTEAF
>TRBJ1-2|TRBV30
AWSVRGTGVVYGYT
>TRBJ2-2|TRBV2
ASVGQGVTGELF
>TRBJ2-2|TRBV5-1
ASRSTGVQTTGELF
>TRBJ1-2|TRBV6-5
ASSYQTGGVGYT
>TRBJ2-7|TRBV10-2
ASRTSLSSYEQY
>TRBJ1-4|TRBV30
AWSFSDRGNEKLF
>TRBJ1-1|TRBV7-3
ASSPYRDTEAF
>TRBJ1-1|TRBV19
ASSNTGGAWIEAF
>TRBJ2-7|TRBV7-9
ASSSSTVRSYEQY
>TRBJ1-5|TRBV19
ASSIRQILSNQPQH
>TRBJ1-4|TRBV6-2/TRBV6-3
ASSSTVDRGLSDESNEKLF
>TRBJ1-6|TRBV9
ASSARQGGFSPLH
>TRBJ1-5|TRBV6-7
ASSYSRTGRINSNQPQH
>TRBJ2-5|TRBV7-9
ASSSDSRQETQY
>TRBJ2-7|TRBV27
ASSRRLDEQY
>TRBJ2-1|TRBV7-9
ASSLVVAAHNEQF
>TRBJ2-7|TRBV10-3
ATQGDGYEQY
>TRBJ1-1|TRBV5-8
ASRRFTEAF
>TRBJ1-2|TRBV7-9
ASSFGQGVGYT
>TRBJ2-1|TRBV13
ASSSRDLAKKNEQF
>TRBJ2-5|TRBV19
ATSPGYSNQETQY
>TRBJ1-1|TRBV13
ASSNWKLPDRGTEAF
>TRBJ2-1|TRBV5-8
ASSLISSWTTYNEQF
>TRBJ1-4|TRBV28
ASSLTPPTGEKLF
>TRBJ2-7|TRBV7-2
ASSLTGVAYEQY
>TRBJ2-6|TRBV7-3
ASSQGSGANVLT
>TRBJ1-2|TRBV28
ASTPGGAYNYGYT
>TRBJ2-1|TRBV18
ASSPVRQRGASYNEQF
>TRBJ1-2|TRBV2
ASSEKYFQARYT
>TRBJ1-1|TRBV5-1
ASSTRTSLDTEAF
>TRBJ2-3|TRBV19
ASSSNWANAIDTQY
>TRBJ2-7|TRBV10-3
AISEIDREGEY
>TRBJ2-7|TRBV5-1
ASSLASRRSEQY
>TRBJ1-2|TRBV18
ASSRDQKGWTGLGYT
>TRBJ1-5|TRBV18
ASSPSPNQPQH
>TRBJ1-1|TRBV6-2/TRBV6-3
ASSTGGTEAF
>TRBJ2-7|TRBV6-6
ASSYVYEQY
>TRBJ1-2|TRBV19
ASRPSPGTYYGYT
>TRBJ2-7|TRBV7-2
ASSLEVVSAYEQY
>TRBJ1-5|TRBV5-6
ASSLGGTYSNQPQH
>TRBJ1-2|TRBV5-6
ASSLAAYGYT
>TRBJ1-6|TRBV9
ASSAAYNSPLH
>TRBJ1-4|TRBV5-1
ASSKDATNEKLF